This TCR beta chain was observed in a study of cytomegalovirus exposure and HLA in healthy donors. With respect to this clone: No antigen is known for it.

This CDR3 contains 14 residues. Germline loops: CDR1 LNHDA, CDR2 SQIVND (reference sequence). Trimming left V 1 base short and J 4 bases short, with 10 bases between. Amplification used 60 Vbeta primers and 13 Jbeta primers. Profiled with immunoSEQ multiplex PCR; TCRdb holds only in-frame clones, not every one. The table lists around 210,000 clones, roughly 84% of them singletons. Points from the study as a whole: Sequencing depth across donors, presence/absence analyses assumed, was roughly uniform. Serostatus for CMV was the only available immune exposure information.

Sequencing used PBMCs. The origin of this receptor is a girl aged 2 to 10 in good health and CMV-seronegative. The chain employs TRBV19 and TRBJ1-2; TRBD1 might be the D (5 bases). CDR3 residues: CASSIVGVGYGYTF. The CDR3 DNA reads TGTGCCAGTAGTATAGTAGGGGTGGGCTATGGCTACACCTTC.